This T cell receptor beta chain was identified during a study of naive and memory T cell subsets. Four PCR rounds used nested alpha and beta constant region primers plus the SP2 primer. Reverse transcription of blood and skin TCR RNA was primed at alpha and beta constant regions. In TCRdb, the 5' RACE reads were re-called with MiXCR into one record per CDR3 protein. The sample carries tens of thousands of distinct CDR3 sequences, about 7% recorded once. Trimming took 4 bases from V and 0 from J, leaving 11 bases between them. The length of the CDR3 is 15 residues. With regard to this clonotype: The antigen is not known.

General study findings and limits: This RNA-based method may be sensitive to activation-related transcript changes.

The library had UMIs added by 3' ligation of an oligonucleotide to TCR cDNA. Adult healthy volunteers gave 2.5 ml peripheral blood for whole-blood RNA. Unsorted total RNA, about 1 to 1000 ng, was DNase treated before reverse transcription. V usage is TRBV23-1 and J usage is TRBJ2-3; D may be TRBD2 (5 bases). TRBV23-1 is an ORF; its function is uncertain. This receptor was identified in a male donor in good health. The CDR3 is CASSLGRTSTDTQYF. CDR3 bases: TGCGCCAGCAGTCTGGGAAGGACTAGCACAGATACGCAGTATTTT.